The 4 T cell receptor beta chains given below trace back to one sample, sequenced in a study of shared clonotypes between healthy human individuals. TCRdb keeps only in-frame clones here, not all; method: immunoSEQ multiplex PCR. The table records 2.3 million or so clones, 80% to 95% of them present only once. Sequenced input: naive CD4+ T cells from PBMCs. Subset of the sample: CD45RA+ positively selected. The source of these receptors is a man aged 18 to 35 in good health. Some clones in this sample may be carry-over from other donors' samples.

With respect to this clone: Within the sample, other DNA sequences also encode this same CDR3. This chain links TRBV6-6 with TRBJ1-4; possible D gene TRBD1, 5 bases. The CDR3 runs 12 residues. V was clipped by 6 bases and J by 10 bases, with 12 bases between them. Germline CDR1 is MNHNY and CDR2 is SVGAGI (reference sequence). The CDR3 loop reads CASSPSGGKLFF. The CDR3 DNA follows: TGTGCCAGCAGCCCCTCGGGGGGAAAACTGTTTTTT.

The V gene is TRBV28, the J gene TRBJ1-2; 7 bases map to TRBD1. V dropped 5 bases and J dropped 4; count of bases not matched to a gene: 13. There are 16 residues in the CDR3. From germline, CDR1 is MDHEN and CDR2 SYDVKM. The CDR3 protein is CASSPAVRQGGYGYTF. CDR3 coding DNA: TGTGCCAGCAGTCCTGCCGTGAGACAGGGCGGCTATGGCTACACCTTC.

This chain links TRBV6-1 with TRBJ2-7, with 7 bases matching TRBD2. The CDR3 is 12 residues long. After removal of 8 bases from V and 5 bases from J, the junction contained 6 bases not matched to a gene. The germline V gene encodes CDR1 MNHNS and CDR2 SASEGT. The CDR3 DNA follows: TGTGCCAGCGCTTCCGCGGGGGACGAGCAGTACTTC. Translated: CASASAGDEQYF.

The rearrangement joins TRBV6-5 to TRBJ1-1; D is perhaps TRBD1 (5 bases). The CDR3 sequence is 14 residues long. V was clipped by 8 bases and J by 3 bases, with 16 bases between them. Germline V lookup: CDR1 MNHEY, CDR2 SVGAGI. The CDR3 coding sequence is TGTGCCAGCGGGATACTACAGGCGGACACTGAAGCTTTCTTT. This codes for CASGILQADTEAFF.